A selection of T cell receptor beta chains follows, all from one sample in a study of shared T cell receptors in the human thymus. Assay used: immunoSEQ multiplex PCR; TCRdb lists only in-frame clones, some missing. The sample consists of 500,000 to 750,000 clones, around 87% of them appearing once. This sample also appeared in a second study, on human thymus T cells.

The sequenced material came from thymocytes. The receptors derive from a boy younger than two with a congenital heart defect. The CDR3 runs from the conserved cysteine through the conserved F or W. The D gene is left open where the match is weak. Clone size is given for some rows only: seen once, a few or many times, or a class if the clone is expanded.

abundance | j_gene | d_gene | v_gene | CDR3aa | CDR3nt
. | TRBJ2-7 | . | TRBV7-2 | CASSPSERSYEQYF | TGTGCCAGCAGCCCGAGCGAGCGGTCCTACGAGCAGTACTTC
. | TRBJ2-1 | TRBD2 | TRBV6-5 | CASSPGNSGSNEQFF | TGTGCCAGCAGCCCCGGTAATAGCGGGAGCAATGAGCAGTTCTTC
. | TRBJ1-1 | . | TRBV30 | CAWTWGEINTEAFF | TGTGCCTGGACCTGGGGGGAGATCAACACTGAAGCTTTCTTT
. | TRBJ2-7 | . | TRBV6-5 | CASSQPGHSFYEQYF | TGTGCCAGCAGCCAGCCGGGACACTCATTCTACGAGCAGTACTTC
. | TRBJ2-7 | . | TRBV7-9 | CASSSHNLRGGGYEQYF | TGTGCCAGCAGCTCCCACAACCTGAGAGGGGGGGGCTACGAGCAGTACTTC
. | TRBJ1-5 | TRBD1 | TRBV28 | CASSPPPQGVEPQHF | TGTGCCAGCAGTCCCCCCCCTCAGGGGGTCGAGCCCCAGCATTTT
. | TRBJ1-1 | . | TRBV28 | CASTMTGTEAFF | TGTGCCAGCACCATGACGGGGACTGAAGCTTTCTTT
. | TRBJ1-1 | . | TRBV27 | CASSRFPGKIQNTEAFF | TGTGCCAGCAGTCGATTTCCAGGGAAGATTCAGAACACTGAAGCTTTCTTT
. | TRBJ2-1 | . | TRBV7-6 | CASSLARASGGRPNEQFF | TGTGCCAGCAGCTTAGCCCGGGCCTCGGGCGGGCGGCCCAATGAGCAGTTCTTC
. | TRBJ2-3 | . | TRBV4-3 | CASSQVSSARADTQYF | TGCGCCAGCAGCCAGGTGTCTAGCGCTCGGGCAGATACGCAGTATTTT
. | TRBJ2-1 | . | TRBV30 | CAWSPEGCGDNEQFF | TGTGCCTGGAGTCCAGAAGGGTGCGGGGACAATGAGCAGTTCTTC
. | TRBJ2-3 | . | TRBV11-1 | CASSFPGSDTDTQYF | TGTGCCAGCAGCTTTCCCGGGTCGGACACAGATACGCAGTATTTT
. | TRBJ2-7 | TRBD2 | TRBV19 | CASSARFGLAERYEQYF | TGTGCCAGTAGTGCCCGGTTTGGACTAGCGGAAAGGTACGAGCAGTACTTC
few | TRBJ2-3 | . | TRBV5-1 | CASSLRSADTQYF | TGCGCCAGCAGCTTGCGGTCGGCAGATACGCAGTATTTT
. | TRBJ2-7 | TRBD1 | TRBV10-2 | CAIRQGALYEQYF | TGCGCCATCCGACAGGGGGCCCTCTACGAGCAGTACTTC
. | TRBJ2-2 | TRBD2 | TRBV7-9 | CASSWGGNTGELFF | TGTGCCAGCAGCTGGGGGGGGAACACCGGGGAGCTGTTTTTT
. | TRBJ2-1 | . | TRBV2 | CASKNMGGGPVPHEQFF | TGTGCCAGCAAAAACATGGGGGGGGGCCCGGTCCCCCATGAGCAGTTCTTC
once | TRBJ2-7 | TRBD1 | TRBV6-5 | CASSHRLDRGSEQYF | TGTGCCAGCAGTCACCGTTTGGACAGGGGTTCCGAGCAGTACTTC
once | TRBJ2-5 | . | TRBV14 | CASSQVPHKETQYF | TGTGCCAGCAGCCAAGTGCCCCACAAAGAGACCCAGTACTTC
few | TRBJ1-1 | TRBD1 | TRBV5-1 | CASRTGEDTEAFF | TGCGCCAGCAGGACAGGGGAAGACACTGAAGCTTTCTTT